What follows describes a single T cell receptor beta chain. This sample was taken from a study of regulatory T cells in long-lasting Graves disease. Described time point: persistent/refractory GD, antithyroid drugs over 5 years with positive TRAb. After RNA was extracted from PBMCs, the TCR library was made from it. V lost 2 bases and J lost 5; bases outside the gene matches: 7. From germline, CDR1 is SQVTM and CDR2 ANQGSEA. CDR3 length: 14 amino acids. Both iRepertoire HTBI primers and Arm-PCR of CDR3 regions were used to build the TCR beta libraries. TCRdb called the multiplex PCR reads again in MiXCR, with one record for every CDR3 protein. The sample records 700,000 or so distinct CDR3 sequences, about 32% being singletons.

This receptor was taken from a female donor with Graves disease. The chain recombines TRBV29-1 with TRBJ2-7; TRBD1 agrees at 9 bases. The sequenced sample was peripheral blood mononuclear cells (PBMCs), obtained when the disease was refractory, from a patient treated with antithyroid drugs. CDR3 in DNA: TGCAGCGTTGAATCGGGGACAGGGTACGACGAGCAGTACTTC. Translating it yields CSVESGTGYDEQYF.